Listed here are 32 T cell receptor beta chains from one sample, sequenced in a study of shared clonotypes between healthy human individuals (dated by TCRdb to the early 2020s). Library creation used the immunoSEQ multiplex PCR assay. TCRdb holds this immuneACCESS table with in-frame rearrangements only. Some clones are missing; in checked studies, unresolved V genes explain under half, and the rest has no known cause. The sample has approximately 510,000 clones on record, more than 65% of them singletons. 10% to 15% of the sample belongs to the ten largest clones. Sequenced input: PBMCs. Receptors originate from a woman between 40 and 55 years old in good health. Some clones in this sample may be carry-over from other donors' samples.

This chain links TRBV19 with TRBJ2-3; 15 bases are a match to TRBD2. The CDR3 loop spans 18 amino acids. Germline V gives CDR1 LNHDA, CDR2 SQIVND (reference sequence). V trimming: 2 bases; J trimming: 6 bases; junction bases outside the gene matches: 9. CDR3 DNA: TGTGCCAGTAGTATAAGGAGGGGGACTAGCGGGAGGTCGGATACGCAGTATTTT. It codes for CASSIRRGTSGRSDTQYF.

The CDR3 sequence: CASSLKGGTGMWTEAFF. CDR3 nucleotide sequence: TGTGCCAGCAGCTTAAAAGGGGGGACAGGGATGTGGACTGAAGCTTTCTTT. V is TRBV13 and J is TRBJ1-1; the match to TRBD1 covers 9 bases. The V gene end was trimmed by 2 bases and the J gene end by 5 bases; junction bases not matched to a gene: 12. The germline V gene has CDR1 PRHDT and CDR2 FYEKMQ (reference sequence). This CDR3 region has 17 residues.

The V call is TRBV28, the J call TRBJ1-5; TRBD1 matches 8 bases. Per germline, CDR1 MDHEN and CDR2 SYDVKM. V lost 6 bases and J lost 4; bases outside the gene matches: 5. This CDR3 is 14 amino acids long. As DNA, the CDR3 is TGTGCCAGCAGAGGGACAGGCGAGAATCAGCCCCAGCATTTT. Translating it yields CASRGTGENQPQHF.

V gene TRBV7-9 combines with J gene TRBJ2-3; possibly TRBD2 for D (5 bases). The germline V and J ends were trimmed by 3 bases and 2 bases, with 9 bases remaining between them. Germline CDR1 is SEHNR and CDR2 is FQNEAQ (reference sequence). The CDR3 is 14 residues long. CDR3 bases: TGTGCCAGCAGCTTGGGCGGACTCACAGATACGCAGTATTTT. Amino acid sequence: CASSLGGLTDTQYF.

The rearrangement joins TRBV7-2 to TRBJ2-2; D call uncertain. The V gene's germline CDR1 is SGHTA and CDR2 FQGNSA. Trimming took 5 bases from V and 4 from J, leaving 8 bases between them. The CDR3 has 13 amino acids. CDR3 nucleotide sequence: TGTGCCAGCAGCCCCTGGGGCACCGGGGAGCTGTTTTTT. Protein sequence: CASSPWGTGELFF.

The chain is built from TRBV5-1 and TRBJ2-4; 11 bases map to TRBD1. With 1 base clipped from V and 2 bases from J, the junction kept 11 bases outside the gene matches. This CDR3 has 19 residues. Germline-derived CDR1 and CDR2 are SGHRS and YFSETQ. The CDR3 is CASSLPRTGGVWSKNIQYF. CDR3 DNA: TGCGCCAGCAGCTTGCCTCGGACAGGGGGCGTCTGGTCCAAAAACATTCAGTACTTC.

V is TRBV5-6 and J is TRBJ2-3; possible D gene TRBD2, 6 bases. Trimming left V 2 bases short and J 2 bases short, with 12 bases between. Germline V gives CDR1 SGHDT, CDR2 YYEEEE. The CDR3 sequence is 15 residues long. The CDR3: CASSFSRGFTDTQYF. The CDR3 bases are TGTGCCAGCAGCTTCTCCCGGGGGTTCACAGATACGCAGTATTTT.

The chain couples TRBV7-3 to TRBJ1-1; 8 bases line up with TRBD1. Germline V gene lookup returns CDR1 SGHTA and CDR2 FQGTGA. The CDR3 totals 16 residues. Trimming cost V 2 bases and J 4 bases; bases outside gene matches: 9. The CDR3 nucleotides read TGTGCCAGCAGCTTAGATACCAGGGGGCCTCGCACTGAAGCTTTCTTT. Its protein is CASSLDTRGPRTEAFF.

The rearrangement links TRBV28 to TRBJ2-2; TRBD2 agrees at 8 bases. CDR1 MDHEN and CDR2 SYDVKM come from the germline V gene. The trim removed 6 bases at V and 0 bases at J, leaving 3 bases unmatched. The CDR3 contains 15 residues. The CDR3 nucleotides are TGTGCCAGCAGGGGCGGGAGGTCGAACACCGGGGAGCTGTTTTTT. Its protein product is CASRGGRSNTGELFF. The whole variable domain, remainder taken from reference TRBV28 and TRBJ2-2, is DVKVTQSSRYLVKRTGEKVFLECVQDMDHENMFWYRQDPGLGLRLIYFSYDVKMKEKGDIPEGYSVSREKKERFSLILESASTNQTSMYLCASRGGRSNTGELFFGEGSRLTVL.

The rearrangement uses TRBV19 and TRBJ2-1; D is unresolved. Germline lookup yields CDR1 LNHDA and CDR2 SQIVND (reference sequence). The V and J ends lost 5 bases and 9 bases respectively, with 23 bases between them. This CDR3 region has 16 residues. The CDR3 protein is CASSVIPLRRGSEQFF. CDR3 DNA sequence: TGTGCCAGTAGTGTTATCCCCTTGCGGAGAGGTAGTGAGCAGTTCTTC.

V usage is TRBV7-9 and J usage is TRBJ2-7; 8 bases match TRBD2. The CDR3 runs to 15 residues. Germline lookup yields CDR1 SEHNR and CDR2 FQNEAQ (reference sequence). With V trimmed by 5 bases and J by 0 bases, 6 bases remained unmatched. The CDR3 DNA reads TGTGCCAGCAGCCCCCGCAGCGGGAGCTCCTACGAGCAGTACTTC. Protein: CASSPRSGSSYEQYF. Using reference TRBV7-9 and TRBJ2-7 for the parts outside the CDR3, the full variable domain is DTGVSQNPRHKITKRGQNVTFRCDPISEHNRLYWYRQTLGQGPEFLTYFQNEAQLEKSRLLSDRFSAERPKGSFSTLEIQRTEQGDSAMYLCASSPRSGSSYEQYFGPGTRLTVT.

V gene TRBV27 combines with J gene TRBJ2-1, with TRBD1 as a possible D gene (6 bases). CDR1 and CDR2 from the germline V gene are MNHEY and SMNVEV (reference sequence). Deletions cut 7 bases from V and 0 bases from J, with 10 bases between. This CDR3 region has 14 residues. CDR3 coding DNA: TGTGCCAGCAATAAAGGGGGCTCCTACAATGAGCAGTTCTTC. Its protein product is CASNKGGSYNEQFF.

Note on this clone: A junction end diverges from the germline sequence, so it may reflect a read error. The chain carries TRBV6-1 and TRBJ1-1; the match to TRBD1 covers 7 bases. The CDR3 spans 14 residues. In germline, CDR1 is MNHNS, CDR2 SASEGT. CDR3 in amino acids: CAISDKGANTEAFF. In DNA form, the CDR3 reads TGTGCCATCAGTGATAAGGGGGCGAACACTGAAGCTTTCTTT.

The CDR3 here is CASSLDVEQFF. The CDR3 DNA reads TGTGCCAGCAGCTTGGATGTTGAGCAGTTCTTC. The V call is TRBV5-4, the J call TRBJ2-1; no reliable D call. CDR3 length: 11 residues. Trimming took off 0 bases at V and 9 bases at J, with 4 bases between the two ends. The germline gives CDR1 SGHNT, CDR2 YYREEE (reference sequence).

The V gene is TRBV7-8, the J gene TRBJ1-6, with D possibly TRBD1 on 5 matching bases. Trimming took 1 base from V and 9 from J, leaving 13 bases between them. The CDR3 is made up of 15 amino acids. Germline loops: CDR1 SGHVS, CDR2 FQNEAQ. DNA for the CDR3: TGTGCCAGCAGCTTAGGGGGTCAGGGTAGTTCACCCCTCCACTTT. The encoded protein is CASSLGGQGSSPLHF.

This clone has at least ten counts. The rearrangement joins TRBV7-2 to TRBJ2-3; D is undetermined. With 1 base removed from V and 0 bases from J, the gap between germline ends came to 8 bases. Germline V gives CDR1 SGHTA, CDR2 FQGNSA. CDR3 length: 15 residues. The CDR3 sequence is CASSLVSASTDTQYF. The CDR3 DNA follows: TGTGCCAGCAGCTTAGTATCAGCAAGCACAGATACGCAGTATTTT.

A single count supports this clone. The V gene is TRBV5-5, the J gene TRBJ2-2, with D possibly matching TRBD1 (5 bases). Germline V gene sequence: CDR1 SGHKS, CDR2 YYEKEE (reference sequence). Trimming cost V 1 base and J 6 bases, with 7 bases left between them. This CDR3 region has 13 residues. CDR3 in amino acids: CASSLWGPGELFF. The CDR3 DNA is TGTGCCAGCAGCTTGTGGGGCCCCGGGGAGCTGTTTTTT.

This clone has just one count. Written as DNA, the CDR3 is TGTGCCAGCGGGTACTGGTCAAGGGTGACAGATACGCAGTATTTT. Translated: CASGYWSRVTDTQYF. The gene calls are TRBV27 and TRBJ2-3; the D is unclear. This CDR3 spans 15 amino acids. V was clipped by 8 bases and J by 3 bases, with 18 bases between them. The germline gives CDR1 MNHEY, CDR2 SMNVEV (reference sequence).

To note about this clone: In the same sample, other DNA sequences code for this CDR3. This chain links TRBV9 with TRBJ2-7, with D possibly matching TRBD1 (6 bases). The germline V and J ends were trimmed by 0 bases and 4 bases, with 8 bases remaining between them. The CDR3 spans 13 residues. Germline CDR1 and CDR2: SGDLS and YYNGEE. This CDR3 reads CASSVGTAYEQYF. CDR3 nucleotide sequence: TGTGCCAGCAGCGTAGGGACAGCGTACGAGCAGTACTTC.

This clone was seen a few times. J is TRBJ1-4 and V is TRBV28; no reliable D call. Germline V lookup: CDR1 MDHEN, CDR2 SYDVKM. With 8 bases removed from V and 7 bases from J, the gap between germline ends came to 14 bases. This CDR3 is built from 13 residues. The CDR3 DNA reads TGTGCCAGCCTTACGAAGGGTGGTGAAAAACTGTTTTTT. Translating gives CASLTKGGEKLFF.

The chain links TRBV5-1 to TRBJ2-2, with D possibly TRBD1 on 5 matching bases. This CDR3 spans 13 amino acids. The V gene's germline CDR1 is SGHRS and CDR2 YFSETQ. The V gene lost 4 bases and the J gene lost 4 bases, with 8 bases spanning the gap. The CDR3 DNA follows: TGCGCCAGCAGCCCCCAGGGCACCGGGGAGCTGTTTTTT. It translates to CASSPQGTGELFF.

This clone was seen once. This sequence joins TRBV23-1 and TRBJ1-2; TRBD1 agrees at 10 bases. TRBV23-1 is identified as an open reading frame with a role that is uncertain. V was clipped by 2 bases and J by 6 bases; unmatched bases: 6. The CDR3 spans 15 residues. CDR3 loop: CASSQNSTGGNGYTF. The CDR3 DNA is TGCGCCAGCAGTCAAAACTCGACAGGGGGCAATGGCTACACCTTC.

About this clone itself: At the DNA level, this CDR3 is encoded by other sequences in the same sample as well. This chain uses TRBV2 with TRBJ1-5; D is undetermined. Germline-derived CDR1 and CDR2 are SNHLY and FYNNEI. The CDR3 covers 13 residues. Trimming cost V 6 bases and J 3 bases, with 9 bases left between them. DNA for the CDR3: TGTGCCAGCAGCGCCAGCCTCAATCAGCCCCAGCATTTT. Protein sequence: CASSASLNQPQHF.

The V and J genes are TRBV30 and TRBJ2-5, with 7 bases matching TRBD1. V lost 3 bases and J lost 1; bases outside the gene matches: 8. CDR1 is GTSNPN, CDR2 SVGIG, per germline (reference sequence). CDR3 size: 15 residues. The CDR3 nucleotides are TGTGCCTGGAGAGGCCAGGGACAGACCCAAGAGACCCAGTACTTC. Translating gives CAWRGQGQTQETQYF.

V gene TRBV30 combines with J gene TRBJ2-2; a possible D gene is TRBD1 (5 bases). Germline CDR1 GTSNPN, CDR2 SVGIG (reference sequence). Trimming pared 4 bases from V and 6 bases from J, leaving 15 bases between. The CDR3 is made up of 14 amino acids. The CDR3 loop is CAWTRQIGSGELFF. The CDR3 DNA is TGTGCCTGGACCCGACAGATAGGGTCCGGGGAGCTGTTTTTT.

The V call is TRBV18, the J call TRBJ1-5, with 7 positions matching TRBD1. The CDR3 has 17 amino acids. Per the germline V gene, CDR1 is KGHSH and CDR2 is LQKENI. Trimming took 1 base from V and 1 from J; bases not matched to a gene: 7. The CDR3 reads CASSPQGAGGSNQPQHF. The CDR3 nucleotides are TGTGCCAGCTCACCACAGGGGGCGGGGGGGAGCAATCAGCCCCAGCATTTT.

The chain links TRBV15 to TRBJ2-7, with TRBD2 identical over 13 bases. This CDR3 contains 15 residues. Trimming removed 3 bases from V and 6 bases from J; junction bases left unmatched: 5. CDR1 and CDR2 from the germline V gene are LNHNV and YYDKDF (reference sequence). The CDR3 DNA is TGTGCCACCAGCAGCGGACTAGCGGGAGTATCCGAGCAGTACTTC. Amino acids: CATSSGLAGVSEQYF.

The chain is built from TRBV28 and TRBJ1-3, with D tentatively TRBD1 (5 bases). The V gene's germline CDR1 is MDHEN and CDR2 SYDVKM. The length of the CDR3 is 15 residues. Trimming took off 8 bases at V and 4 bases at J, with 18 bases between the two ends. CDR3 DNA: TGTGCCAGCCAGCCGGGGGGGGGACCAGGAAACACCATATATTTT. This translates into CASQPGGGPGNTIYF.

Note on this clone: A read error may be the cause here, since a much bigger clone is one base away. This chain joins TRBV4-2 and TRBJ2-2, with 7 bases that match TRBD2. The trim removed 4 bases at V and 5 bases at J, leaving 10 bases unmatched. Germline CDR1 reads LGHNA; CDR2 reads YNFKEQ. CDR3 length equals 16 residues. The CDR3 nucleotides are TGTGCCAGCAGCCCTGGGAGGGCCGGGCGGACCGGGGAGCTGTTTTTT. Its protein product is CASSPGRAGRTGELFF.

The table lists this clone with a count of one. This CDR3 is CSVLARGRDTQYF. The CDR3 DNA reads as TGCAGCGTTTTGGCTCGGGGGCGGGATACGCAGTATTTT. The chain couples TRBV29-1 to TRBJ2-3; either TRBD1 or TRBD2 may fit D (6 bases each). The CDR3 covers 13 residues. Trimming left V 5 bases short and J 6 bases short, with 15 bases between. CDR1 is SQVTM and CDR2 is ANQGSEA in the germline V gene.

The J gene is TRBJ2-1, the V gene TRBV5-6; 7 nucleotides line up with TRBD2. This CDR3 spans 16 amino acids. The ends lost 4 bases at V and 0 bases at J; junction bases unmatched: 7. From germline, CDR1 is SGHDT and CDR2 YYEEEE. CDR3 in DNA: TGTGCCAGCAGCCCCCTAGGCGGGAGCTCCTACAATGAGCAGTTCTTC. This gives the protein CASSPLGGSSYNEQFF.

V usage is TRBV7-9 and J usage is TRBJ2-1; weak D call: TRBD1 (5 bases). V lost 4 bases and J lost 2, with 12 bases in between. This CDR3 spans 15 amino acids. Looked up from germline, CDR1 is SEHNR and CDR2 is FQNEAQ (reference sequence). CDR3 in amino acids: CASSSNTGPYNEQFF. DNA of the CDR3: TGTGCCAGCAGCTCCAATACAGGTCCCTACAATGAGCAGTTCTTC.